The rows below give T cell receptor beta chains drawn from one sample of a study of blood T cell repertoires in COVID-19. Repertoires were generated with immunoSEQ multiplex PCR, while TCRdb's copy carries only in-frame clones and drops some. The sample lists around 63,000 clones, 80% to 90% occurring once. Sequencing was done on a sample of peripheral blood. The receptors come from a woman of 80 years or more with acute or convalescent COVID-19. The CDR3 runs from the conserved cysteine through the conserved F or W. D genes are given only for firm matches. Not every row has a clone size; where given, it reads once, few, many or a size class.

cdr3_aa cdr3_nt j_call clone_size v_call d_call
CASSRGGADQPQHF TGTGCCAGCTCAAGGGGAGGGGCCGACCAGCCCCAGCATTTT TRBJ1-5 NA TRBV6-5 NA
CAWDLGGNTIYF TGTGCCTGGGATCTCGGGGGAAACACCATATATTTT TRBJ1-3 NA TRBV30 NA
CASSQLYGTSGYNEQFF TGTGCCAGCAGCCAACTTTACGGGACTAGCGGCTACAATGAGCAGTTCTTC TRBJ2-1 NA TRBV4-2 TRBD2
CASSLDRVDYGYTF TGTGCCAGCAGCTTGGACAGGGTTGACTATGGCTACACCTTC TRBJ1-2 NA TRBV5-5 NA
CAISESVGDISTFTSTDTQYF TGTGCCATCAGTGAGTCGGTAGGGGACATCTCTACCTTCACTAGCACAGATACGCAGTATTTT TRBJ2-3 NA TRBV10-3 NA
CASSAGQGNYGYTF TGTGCCAGCAGCGCCGGCCAGGGAAACTATGGCTACACCTTC TRBJ1-2 NA TRBV9 NA
CASIPDRAYEAFF TGTGCCAGCATTCCGGACAGGGCCTATGAAGCTTTCTTT TRBJ1-1 NA TRBV6-5 TRBD1
CASSKCRDKYTGELFF TGTGCCAGCAGCAAATGTCGGGACAAGTACACCGGGGAGCTGTTTTTT TRBJ2-2 NA TRBV21-1 NA
CASSVWEAANTGELFF TGTGCCAGCAGTGTGTGGGAGGCCGCGAACACCGGGGAGCTGTTTTTT TRBJ2-2 NA TRBV6-1 NA
CASSLIPPPGAVEQYF TGTGCCAGCAGTTTAATTCCCCCCCCGGGAGCAGTCGAGCAGTACTTC TRBJ2-7 NA TRBV28 NA
CASSLAGQGGFDTQYF TGCGCCAGCAGCTTGGCGGGACAGGGCGGTTTTGATACGCAGTATTTT TRBJ2-3 NA TRBV5-1 TRBD1
CASSRRFNQPQHF TGTGCCAGCAGTAGGAGATTTAATCAGCCCCAGCATTTT TRBJ1-5 NA TRBV2 NA
CASSPGGQTSYEQYF TGTGCCAGCAGTCCAGGGGGCCAGACTTCCTACGAGCAGTACTTC TRBJ2-7 medium-sized TRBV28 TRBD1